This TCR beta chain comes out of a study of blood T cell repertoires in COVID-19. CDR1 MDHEN and CDR2 SYDVKM come from the germline V gene. The CDR3 consists of 16 residues. V gave up 3 bases and J gave up 7 bases; unmatched junction bases: 11. Using immunoSEQ multiplex PCR, the repertoire was profiled, and TCRdb retains in-frame clones only, with some absent. This table has about 270,000 clones, more than 65% appearing once. The chain joins TRBV28 to TRBJ1-2; 10 nucleotides match TRBD1. The TCR sequence derives from a woman younger than 30 with acute or convalescent COVID-19. What was sequenced was peripheral blood. The CDR3 spells CASSLAVTGGRGGYTF. CDR3 bases: TGTGCCAGCAGTTTGGCGGTGACAGGGGGCAGAGGTGGCTACACCTTC.